The table lists the clone carrying this T cell receptor beta chain with a count of one. The record originates from a study of blood T cell repertoires in COVID-19. About the research overall: Spain, Italy and the United States supplied samples that represented acute and convalescent COVID-19.

This CDR3 region has 15 residues. Trimming left V 1 base short and J 7 bases short, with 13 bases between. The germline gives CDR1 SGHVS, CDR2 FQNEAQ. Per the original data handling: How many nucleated cells were present was estimated from reference gene primer amplification. Produced via immunoSEQ multiplex PCR; TCRdb's table is partial and in-frame only. V, J and clone size are those of that table, while D and trimming were read from the DNA. The sample has tens of thousands of clones; more than 75% are singletons. The sample consisted of peripheral blood. The chain uses TRBV7-8 and TRBJ2-2; D possibly corresponds to TRBD1 (6 bases). The TCR was taken from a man aged 45-65 years with active or convalescent COVID-19. CDR3 sequence: CASSLDHREGGELFF. Here the CDR3 DNA reads TGTGCCAGCAGCTTAGATCACAGGGAAGGCGGGGAGCTGTTTTTT.